The clone carrying this T cell receptor beta chain was detected once. This record comes from a study of chemoradiotherapy in HPV16-positive cancers. Assay used: immunoSEQ multiplex PCR; TCRdb lists only in-frame clones, some missing. The sample consists of tens of thousands of clones, about 90% of them appearing once. The CDR3 totals 16 residues. V was clipped by 3 bases and J by 4 bases, with 19 bases between them. Germline CDR1 reads SGHRS; CDR2 reads YFSETQ. The V gene is TRBV5-1, the J gene TRBJ1-2; possible D gene TRBD1, 6 bases. Sequenced here: blood, sampled from a patient who underwent chemoradiotherapy. The receptor's source is a human donor with HPV-associated anogenital cancer. The CDR3 DNA reads TGCGCCAGCAGCTCCTCCGGGACACGGGACGGCTATGGCTACACCTTC. Encoded protein: CASSSSGTRDGYGYTF.